This T cell receptor beta chain was identified during a study of blood T cell repertoires in COVID-19. Study-level background: From the United States, Italy and Spain came samples of acute and convalescent COVID-19.

The CDR3 is made up of 13 amino acids. The germline V gene has CDR1 LGHDT and CDR2 YNNKEL (reference sequence). Trimming took 6 bases from V and 5 from J; bases not matched to a gene: 4. Produced via immunoSEQ multiplex PCR; TCRdb's table is partial and in-frame only. This sample has 170,000 or so clones; approximately 88% occur once, and the top ten carry about 14%. The chain couples TRBV3-1 (or the pseudogene TRBV3-2) to TRBJ2-5; 9 nucleotides align to TRBD1. What was sequenced was peripheral blood. This sequence originates from a man aged 18 to 29 with active or convalescent COVID-19. The CDR3 region is CASRQGAGETQYF. Here the CDR3 DNA reads TGTGCCAGCAGACAGGGGGCCGGGGAGACCCAGTACTTC.